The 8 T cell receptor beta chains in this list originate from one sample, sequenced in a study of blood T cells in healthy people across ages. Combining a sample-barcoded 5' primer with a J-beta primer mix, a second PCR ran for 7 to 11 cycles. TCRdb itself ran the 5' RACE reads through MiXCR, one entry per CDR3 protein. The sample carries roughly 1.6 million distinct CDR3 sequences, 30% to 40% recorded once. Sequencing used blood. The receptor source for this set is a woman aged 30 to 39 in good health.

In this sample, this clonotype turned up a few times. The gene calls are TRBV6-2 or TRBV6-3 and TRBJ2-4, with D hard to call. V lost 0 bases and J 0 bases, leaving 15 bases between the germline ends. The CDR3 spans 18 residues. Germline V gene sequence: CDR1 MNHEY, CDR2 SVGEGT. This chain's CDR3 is CASSYSTLLGGAKNIQYF. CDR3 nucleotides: TGTGCCAGCAGTTACTCGACCCTTTTGGGCGGAGCCAAAAACATTCAGTACTTC.

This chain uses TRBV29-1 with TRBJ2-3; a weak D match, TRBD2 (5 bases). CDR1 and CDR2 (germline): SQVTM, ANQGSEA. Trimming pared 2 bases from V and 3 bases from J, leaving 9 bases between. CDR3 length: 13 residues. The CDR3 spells CSVEKEGTDTQYF. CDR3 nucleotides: TGCAGCGTTGAAAAAGAGGGTACAGATACGCAGTATTTT.

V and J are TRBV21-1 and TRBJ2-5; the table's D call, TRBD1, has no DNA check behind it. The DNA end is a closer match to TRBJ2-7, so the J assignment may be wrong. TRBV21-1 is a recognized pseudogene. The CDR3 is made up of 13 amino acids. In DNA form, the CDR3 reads TGTGCCAGCAGCAATCGGGAAGACTACGAGCAGTACTTC. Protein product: CASSNREDYEQYF.

CDR3 protein: CSVARPVAGLAHTQYF. The DNA for the CDR3 is TGCAGCGTTGCGAGACCGGTTGCGGGACTAGCACATACGCAGTATTTT. The chain uses TRBV29-1 and TRBJ2-3, with 9 nucleotides matching TRBD2. V gave up 4 bases and J gave up 7 bases; unmatched junction bases: 15. The germline gives CDR1 SQVTM, CDR2 ANQGSEA. This CDR3 is 16 amino acids long.

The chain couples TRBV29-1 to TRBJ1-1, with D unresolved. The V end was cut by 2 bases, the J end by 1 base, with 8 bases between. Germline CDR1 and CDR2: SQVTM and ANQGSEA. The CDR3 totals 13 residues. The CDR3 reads CSVEFPGNTEAFF. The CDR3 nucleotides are TGCAGCGTTGAATTTCCAGGGAACACTGAAGCTTTCTTT.

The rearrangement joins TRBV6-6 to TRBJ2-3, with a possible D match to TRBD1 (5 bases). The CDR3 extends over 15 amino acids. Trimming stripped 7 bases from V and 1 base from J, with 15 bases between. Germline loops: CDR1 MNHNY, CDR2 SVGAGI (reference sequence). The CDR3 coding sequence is TGTGCCAGCACTCAAAAAGGGGTTGGCACAGATACGCAGTATTTT. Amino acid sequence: CASTQKGVGTDTQYF.

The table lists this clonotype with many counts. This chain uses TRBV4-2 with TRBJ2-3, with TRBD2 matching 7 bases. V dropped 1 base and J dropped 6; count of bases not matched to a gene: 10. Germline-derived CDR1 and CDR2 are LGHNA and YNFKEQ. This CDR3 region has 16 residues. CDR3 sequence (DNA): TGTGCCAGCAGCCAAGGTCGAGCGGGGTCGGGGGATACGCAGTATTTT. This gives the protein CASSQGRAGSGDTQYF.

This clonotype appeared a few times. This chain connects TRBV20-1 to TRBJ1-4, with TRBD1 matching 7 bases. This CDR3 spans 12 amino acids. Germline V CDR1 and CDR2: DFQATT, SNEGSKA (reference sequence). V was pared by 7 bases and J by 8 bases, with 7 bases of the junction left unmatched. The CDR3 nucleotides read TGCAGTGTCCAGGGACAGCCAGAAAAACTGTTTTTT. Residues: CSVQGQPEKLFF.